The sequence of this T cell receptor beta chain was determined in a study of cytomegalovirus exposure and HLA in healthy donors. Trimming removed 4 bases at V and 5 bases at J, with 9 bases between. Germline assignment: CDR1 LNHDA and CDR2 SQIVND (reference sequence). This CDR3 comprises 13 residues. This PCR relied on a set of 60 Vbeta primers and 13 Jbeta primers. Assay: immunoSEQ multiplex PCR; the TCRdb copy retains only in-frame clones and omits some. The sample shows some 160,000 clones, around 86% of them seen only once. This TCR was recovered from a male donor in good health and CMV-seronegative. The chain couples TRBV19 to TRBJ1-5, with D possibly being TRBD1 (5 bases). The specimen was PBMCs. This CDR3 is CASSNDRYQPQHF. CDR3 coding DNA: TGTGCCAGTAGTAACGACAGATATCAGCCCCAGCATTTT. Looking up the rest from reference TRBV19 and TRBJ1-5 gives the full variable domain: DGGITQSPKYLFRKEGQNVTLSCEQNLNHDAMYWYRQDPGQGLRLIYYSQIVNDFQKGDIAEGYSVSREKKESFPLTVTSAQKNPTAFYLCASSNDRYQPQHFGDGTRLSIL.